Listed here are 18 T cell receptor beta chains from one sample, sequenced in a study of vaccination effects on CD4 cells after COVID-19. TCRdb keeps only in-frame clones here, not all; method: immunoSEQ multiplex PCR. The sample yields about 54,000 clones, over 75% seen once. Antigen specificity for these receptors is unknown. Sequencing followed a ViraFEST assay step that expanded antigen-specific CD4+ T cells with viral peptide pools. Researchers isolated CD4+ T cells once roughly nine days of culture had elapsed. Material: CD4+ T cells from PBMCs cultured with HCoV-229E spike peptides, obtained before COVID-19 vaccination. Receptors originate from a human donor who received a COVID-19 vaccine.

The chain joins TRBV6-5 to TRBJ1-2; a weak D match, TRBD1 (6 bases). Germline-derived CDR1 and CDR2 are MNHEY and SVGAGI. The CDR3 contains 14 residues. The V and J ends lost 6 bases and 4 bases respectively, with 15 bases between them. CDR3 amino acids: CASSPGGGPYGYTF. The CDR3 DNA reads as TGTGCCAGCAGCCCCGGGGGGGGGCCCTATGGCTACACCTTC.

This chain links TRBV18 with TRBJ1-6, with 9 bases fitting TRBD1. CDR1 and CDR2 (germline): KGHSH, LQKENI. With 1 base clipped from V and 10 bases from J, the junction kept 5 bases outside the gene matches. The CDR3 loop spans 15 amino acids. The CDR3 DNA follows: TGTGCCAGCTCACCACAGGACAGGGGCGGCTCACCCCTCCACTTT. Amino acids: CASSPQDRGGSPLHF.

V gene TRBV5-5 combines with J gene TRBJ2-5; perhaps TRBD1 as D (5 bases). Germline loops: CDR1 SGHKS, CDR2 YYEKEE (reference sequence). V was pared by 2 bases and J by 2 bases, with 10 bases between. The CDR3 has 14 residues. CDR3 coding DNA: TGTGCCAGCAGCTTAGGACAAATGCAAGAGACCCAGTACTTC. Translation: CASSLGQMQETQYF.

This rearrangement joins TRBV24-1 to TRBJ2-7, with 7 bases matching TRBD1. The CDR3 consists of 14 residues. V trimming: 6 bases; J trimming: 3 bases; junction bases outside the gene matches: 7. Germline V lookup: CDR1 KGHDR, CDR2 SFDVKD. For the CDR3, the DNA is TGTGCCACCAGTTTACAGGGGCCCCTCTACGAGCAGTACGTC. Protein sequence: CATSLQGPLYEQYV.

V usage is TRBV19 and J usage is TRBJ1-6; 8 bases line up with TRBD1. CDR3 length equals 16 residues. The germline V gene encodes CDR1 LNHDA and CDR2 SQIVND (reference sequence). J was trimmed by 7 bases and V by 9 bases; bases with no gene match: 14. CDR3 nucleotides: TGTGCCAGCAAACCGTCAGGGGGCTCGCGGAATTCACCCCTCCACTTT. This gives the protein CASKPSGGSRNSPLHF.

This clone was found a few times. V usage is TRBV12-5 and J usage is TRBJ2-2; D gene unclear. Deletions cut 7 bases from V and 3 bases from J, with 9 bases between. The germline V gene encodes CDR1 LGHNT and CDR2 FRNRAP. CDR3 length: 13 residues. The CDR3 nucleotides are TGTGCTAGTGCCCTCGGTCACACCGGGGAGCTGTTTTTT. Translated: CASALGHTGELFF.

This clone occurred a few times. J is TRBJ2-7 and V is TRBV3-1 (or the pseudogene TRBV3-2), with D perhaps TRBD2 (6 bases). In germline, CDR1 is LGHDT, CDR2 YNNKEL (reference sequence). This CDR3 comprises 14 residues. Trimming took 2 bases from V and 5 from J, leaving 13 bases between them. CDR3 DNA: TGTGCCAGCAGCCAAAACAGAGGAGGGGACGAGCAGTACGTC. It yields the protein CASSQNRGGDEQYV.

The chain links TRBV9 to TRBJ1-2; 9 bases align to TRBD1. V shed 3 bases and J 5 bases; nucleotides not matched to a gene: 5. The germline CDR1 and CDR2 sequences are SGDLS and YYNGEE. The CDR3 runs to 14 residues. CDR3 amino acids: CASSARDRVYGYTF. The DNA of the CDR3 is TGTGCCAGCAGCGCCCGGGACAGGGTATATGGCTACACCTTC.

The chain links TRBV5-1 to TRBJ2-2; TRBD2 matches at 7 bases. The CDR3 is 16 residues long. Germline V lookup: CDR1 SGHRS, CDR2 YFSETQ. V lost 4 bases, J lost 1 base, and 7 bases stayed unmatched. This CDR3 is CASSRTSGENTGELFF. The CDR3 DNA is TGCGCCAGCAGCCGTACAAGCGGGGAGAACACCGGGGAGCTGTTTTTT. Full variable domain (rest looked up from reference TRBV5-1 and TRBJ2-2): KAGVTQTPRYLIKTRGQQVTLSCSPISGHRSVSWYQQTPGQGLQFLFEYFSETQRNKGNFPGRFSGRQFSNSRSEMNVSTLELGDSALYLCASSRTSGENTGELFFGEGSRLTVL.

The rearrangement links TRBV9 to TRBJ1-3; D might be TRBD1 (6 bases). CDR1 is SGDLS, CDR2 YYNGEE, per germline. The CDR3 loop spans 15 amino acids. With 3 bases removed from V and 0 bases from J, the gap between germline ends came to 10 bases. The CDR3 region is CASSAGQISGNTIYF. CDR3 DNA: TGTGCCAGCAGCGCCGGACAGATCTCTGGAAACACCATATATTTT.

This chain uses TRBV3-1 (or the pseudogene TRBV3-2) with TRBJ2-5, with D unclear. Trimming removed 4 bases at V and 1 base at J, with 7 bases between. Germline-derived CDR1 and CDR2 are LGHDT and YNNKEL (reference sequence). The length of the CDR3 is 13 residues. The CDR3 here is CASSLYLQETQYF. CDR3 nucleotide sequence: TGTGCCAGCAGCCTGTATCTCCAAGAGACCCAGTACTTC.

The rearrangement links TRBV3-1 (or the pseudogene TRBV3-2) to TRBJ2-5; weak D call: TRBD1 (5 bases). Germline CDR1 is LGHDT and CDR2 is YNNKEL (reference sequence). The CDR3 is 15 residues long. V lost 7 bases, J lost 1 base, and 16 bases lay in between. The CDR3 DNA is TGTGCCAGCACGAGGATCTCGACAGTCCAAGAGACCCAGTACTTC. Protein sequence: CASTRISTVQETQYF.

The chain couples TRBV5-1 to TRBJ1-4; D perhaps matches TRBD1 (6 bases). The CDR3 is made up of 16 amino acids. Trimming took 1 base from V and 0 from J, leaving 10 bases between them. CDR1 and CDR2 from the germline V gene are SGHRS and YFSETQ. The DNA for the CDR3 is TGCGCCAGCAGCTTGAGGACAGCCGCAACTAATGAAAAACTGTTTTTT. This gives the protein CASSLRTAATNEKLFF.

The rearrangement joins TRBV6-4 to TRBJ2-1; unclear D gene. The CDR3 totals 16 residues. V was trimmed by 6 bases and J by 0 bases, leaving 15 bases between them. CDR1 MRHNA and CDR2 SNTAGT come from the germline V gene. As DNA, the CDR3 is TGTGCCAGCAGCGTTAAACCGGCGAGCTCCTACAATGAGCAGTTCTTC. Its translation is CASSVKPASSYNEQFF.

The rearrangement uses TRBV30 and TRBJ2-5; 8 nucleotides agree with TRBD1. The V gene end was trimmed by 3 bases and the J gene end by 5 bases; junction bases not matched to a gene: 8. The CDR3 has 14 residues. The germline V gene encodes CDR1 GTSNPN and CDR2 SVGIG (reference sequence). CDR3 DNA sequence: TGTGCCTGGAGACGTACAGGGGGAGCGGAGACCCAGTACTTC. Its translation is CAWRRTGGAETQYF.

The chain combines TRBV6-5 with TRBJ1-2; 7 positions match TRBD1. This CDR3 is 15 amino acids long. V lost 5 bases and J lost 2; bases outside the gene matches: 8. The germline V gene encodes CDR1 MNHEY and CDR2 SVGAGI. In DNA, the CDR3 is TGTGCCAGCAGTCGTGGACAGGCTCGCAACTATGGCTACACCTTC. It specifies CASSRGQARNYGYTF.

The J gene is TRBJ1-1, the V gene TRBV9; possible D gene TRBD1, 5 bases. Germline-derived CDR1 and CDR2 are SGDLS and YYNGEE. The ends were cut back, 3 bases at V and 4 bases at J, with 13 bases in the middle. This CDR3 region has 14 residues. Here the CDR3 DNA reads TGTGCCAGCAGCGCCCTCCCAGGGACCACTGAAGCTTTCTTT. Protein: CASSALPGTTEAFF.

The V gene is TRBV9, the J gene TRBJ2-6, with D possibly TRBD1 on 6 matching bases. CDR1 and CDR2 from the germline V gene are SGDLS and YYNGEE. This CDR3 contains 15 residues. Trimming removed 3 bases from V and 0 bases from J, with 7 bases in between. The CDR3 DNA is TGTGCCAGCAGCGGACAGGTCTCTGGGGCCAACGTCCTGACTTTC. Protein sequence: CASSGQVSGANVLTF.